The TCR beta chain described here comes from a study of radiation and T cells in renal cell carcinoma. Study-wide context: Nephrectomy followed 15 Gy stereotactic body radiation by 4 weeks.

Points from the study as a whole: Baseline intratumoral clonotype presence is unknown without pretreatment biopsies. From baseline, blood top tumor clonotypes peaked at 2 weeks post-radiation.

Sequencing was performed with immunoSEQ multiplex PCR; in TCRdb, only in-frame clones are kept and a portion is missing. The sample has approximately 140,000 clones; approximately 87% are singletons. Time point: baseline pretreatment blood. The treatment was: 15 Gy SBRT to primary tumor, nephrectomy 4 weeks later. The germline V gene encodes CDR1 SEHNR and CDR2 FQNEAQ (reference sequence). This CDR3 comprises 12 residues. V was trimmed by 0 bases and J by 9 bases, leaving 8 bases between them. As to this clone: Its antigen is unidentified.

Sequencing was performed on blood, taken from a patient whose treatment included radiotherapy and nephrectomy. The TCR sequence derives from a woman aged 45-60 years with renal cell carcinoma. The rearrangement links TRBV7-9 to TRBJ1-2, with TRBD1 as a possible D gene (5 bases). The CDR3 reads CASSLAQGSYTF. CDR3 sequence (DNA): TGTGCCAGCAGCTTAGCGCAGGGAAGCTACACCTTC.